The sequence of this TCR beta chain was determined in a study of memory CD4+ T cells and cytomegalovirus serostatus. Some clones are missing from TCRdb's copy, which holds only in-frame ones; the method was immunoSEQ multiplex PCR. The data contain some 50,000 clones, roughly 79% of them singletons. The sort gate was single viable CD3+CD4+CD8-CD45RO+ cells for memory CD4+ T cells. Germline-derived CDR1 and CDR2 are SGHRS and YFSETQ. The CDR3 has 14 amino acids. Trimming left V 0 bases short and J 5 bases short, with 11 bases between. The clonotype comes from an adult in good health and CMV-seronegative. V gene TRBV5-1 combines with J gene TRBJ2-5; D assignment may be TRBD1 or TRBD2 (5 bases each). Sequenced material: memory CD4+ T cells from blood. The CDR3, as DNA: TGCGCCAGCAGCTTGGGGCTGGGGACGGAGACCCAGTACTTC. Translation gives CASSLGLGTETQYF.